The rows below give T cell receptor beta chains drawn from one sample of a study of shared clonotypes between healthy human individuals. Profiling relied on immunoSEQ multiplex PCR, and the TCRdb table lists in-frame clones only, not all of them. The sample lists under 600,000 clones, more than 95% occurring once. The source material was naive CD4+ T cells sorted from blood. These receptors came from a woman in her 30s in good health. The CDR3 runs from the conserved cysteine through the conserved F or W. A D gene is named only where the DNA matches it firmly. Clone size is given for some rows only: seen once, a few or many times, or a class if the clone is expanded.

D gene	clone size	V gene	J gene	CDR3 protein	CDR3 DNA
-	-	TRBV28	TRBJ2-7	CASRGGLSYEQYF	TGTGCCAGCAGGGGGGGACTCTCCTACGAGCAGTACTTC
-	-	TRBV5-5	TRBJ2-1	CASSARSGYEQFF	TGTGCCAGCAGCGCCCGGTCGGGGTATGAGCAGTTCTTC
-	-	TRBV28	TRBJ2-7	CASLGSVSYEQYF	TGTGCCAGCCTCGGGAGTGTCTCCTACGAGCAGTACTTC
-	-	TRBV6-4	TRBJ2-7	CASSQNRVYEQYF	TGTGCCAGCAGCCAAAACCGGGTGTACGAGCAGTACTTC
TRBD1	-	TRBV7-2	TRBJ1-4	CASRFGQVYGYNEKLFF	TGTGCCAGCAGATTTGGACAGGTCTATGGGTATAATGAAAAACTGTTTTTT
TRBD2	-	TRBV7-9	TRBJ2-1	CASRRTGTSGHYNEQFF	TGTGCCAGCAGGCGTACCGGGACTAGCGGGCACTACAATGAGCAGTTCTTC
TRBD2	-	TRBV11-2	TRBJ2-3	CASSSRGGLAGVASWTQYF	TGTGCCAGCAGCTCCAGGGGTGGACTAGCGGGGGTAGCCTCGTGGACGCAGTATTTT
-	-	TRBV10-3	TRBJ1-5	CAIRDNNQPQHF	TGTGCCATCAGGGACAATAATCAGCCCCAGCATTTT
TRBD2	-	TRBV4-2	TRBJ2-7	CASSQNRFPGLAEFRSYEQYF	TGTGCCAGCAGCCAGAACCGGTTTCCGGGACTAGCGGAGTTTCGGTCCTACGAGCAGTACTTC
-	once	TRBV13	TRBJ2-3	CASSFLHAQYF	TGTGCCAGCAGCTTTTTGCATGCGCAGTATTTT
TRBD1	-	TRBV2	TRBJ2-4	CASSETGAKNIQYF	TGTGCCAGCAGTGAGACAGGGGCCAAAAACATTCAGTACTTC
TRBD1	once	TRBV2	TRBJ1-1	CASTPTGGMGTEAFF	TGTGCCAGCACCCCGACAGGGGGTATGGGCACTGAAGCTTTCTTT
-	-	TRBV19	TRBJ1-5	CASSIWGQSNQPQHF	TGTGCCAGTAGTATTTGGGGGCAGAGCAATCAGCCCCAGCATTTT
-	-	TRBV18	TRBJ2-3	CASSPSQLTDTQYF	TGTGCCAGCTCACCTTCACAACTGACAGATACGCAGTATTTT
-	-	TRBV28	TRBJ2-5	CASSKTLARTQETQYF	TGTGCCAGCAGCAAAACCCTCGCAAGGACCCAAGAGACCCAGTACTTC
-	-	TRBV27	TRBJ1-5	CASSLQGGNQPQHF	TGTGCCAGCAGTTTACAGGGAGGCAATCAGCCCCAGCATTTT
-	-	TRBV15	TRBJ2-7	CATSAFGEPPYEQYF	TGTGCCACCAGCGCCTTTGGGGAGCCCCCCTACGAGCAGTACTTC
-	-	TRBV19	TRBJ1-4	CASSIDRGTPYNEKLFF	TGTGCCAGTAGTATAGATCGGGGGACCCCCTATAATGAAAAACTGTTTTTT